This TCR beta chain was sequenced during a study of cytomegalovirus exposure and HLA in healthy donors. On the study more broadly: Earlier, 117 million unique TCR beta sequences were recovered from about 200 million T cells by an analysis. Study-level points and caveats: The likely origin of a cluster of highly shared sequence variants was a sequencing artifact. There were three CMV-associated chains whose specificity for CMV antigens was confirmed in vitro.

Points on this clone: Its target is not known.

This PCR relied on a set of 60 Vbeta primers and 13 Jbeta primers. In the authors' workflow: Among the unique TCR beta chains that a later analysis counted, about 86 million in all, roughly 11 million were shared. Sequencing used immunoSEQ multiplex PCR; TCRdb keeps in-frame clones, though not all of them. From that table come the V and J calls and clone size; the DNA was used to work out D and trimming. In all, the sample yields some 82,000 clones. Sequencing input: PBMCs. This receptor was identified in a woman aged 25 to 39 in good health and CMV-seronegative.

For the CDR3, the DNA is TGCGCCAGCAGCTGGACAGGGATAATAACCGACACTGAAGCTTTCTTT. Its protein is CASSWTGIITDTEAFF. This chain links TRBV5-1 with TRBJ1-1; TRBD1 aligns across 8 bases. CDR3 length: 16 amino acids. V shed 3 bases, J shed 3 bases, and the junction held 10 bases outside the gene matches. CDR1 and CDR2 (germline): SGHRS, YFSETQ.